This TCR beta chain was retrieved from a study of T cells in Graves' hyperthyroidism and ophthalmopathy. Study-level points and caveats: Among thyroid clonotypes expanded above 0.001, most also appeared in blood.

The patients, who ranged from 18 to 65 in age, presented with newly diagnosed hyperthyroidism lasting under 2 months. About this clonotype itself: The antigen remains undetermined.

RNA transcripts provided the source from which TCR beta CDR3 regions were amplified. HTBI primers were the set used in a first-round RT-PCR of the TCR CDR3. In TCRdb, the multiplex PCR reads were re-called with MiXCR into one record per CDR3 protein. The sample yields under 130,000 distinct CDR3 sequences, 47% seen once. V lost 5 bases and J 5 bases, leaving 13 bases between the germline ends. CDR1 is MNHNY, CDR2 SVGAGI, per germline (reference sequence). The CDR3 length is 14 residues. The chain links TRBV6-6 to TRBJ2-1; D possibly corresponds to TRBD1 (7 bases). The sequence came from a man aged 35 to 55 with Graves' hyperthyroidism. Sequenced sample: blood. This CDR3 is CASSEIRGDNEQFF. The CDR3 DNA reads TGTGCCAGCAGTGAAATCAGGGGGGACAATGAGCAGTTCTTC.